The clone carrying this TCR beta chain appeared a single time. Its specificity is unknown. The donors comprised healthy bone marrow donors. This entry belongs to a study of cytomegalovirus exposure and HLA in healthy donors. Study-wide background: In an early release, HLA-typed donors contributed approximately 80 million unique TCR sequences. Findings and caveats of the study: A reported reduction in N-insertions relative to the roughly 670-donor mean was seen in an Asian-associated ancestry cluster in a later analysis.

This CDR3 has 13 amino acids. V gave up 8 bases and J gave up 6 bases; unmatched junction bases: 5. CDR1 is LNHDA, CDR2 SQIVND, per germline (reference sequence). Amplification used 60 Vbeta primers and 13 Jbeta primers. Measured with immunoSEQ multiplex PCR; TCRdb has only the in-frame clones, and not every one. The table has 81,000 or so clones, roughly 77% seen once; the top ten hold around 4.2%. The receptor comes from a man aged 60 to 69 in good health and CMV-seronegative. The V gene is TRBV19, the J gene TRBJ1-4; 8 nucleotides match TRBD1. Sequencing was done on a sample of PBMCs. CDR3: CASQDREHEKLFF. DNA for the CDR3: TGTGCCAGTCAGGACAGGGAACATGAAAAACTGTTTTTT.